The present T cell receptor beta chain was sequenced within a study of T cells expressing NK-cell markers. TCRdb re-called the 5' RACE reads; one entry per CDR3 protein, DNA not given. This sample's table has some 500,000 distinct CDR3 sequences. The clonotype originates from a woman in her forties or fifties in good health. Material for sequencing was blood T cells: a sorted CD56 or NKG2C T cell subset, CD4+ or CD8+ T cells, or bulk PBMC T cells (not recorded which).

The CDR3 loop reads CATSGGPPETQYF. The J gene is TRBJ2-5, the V gene TRBV5-1; absent DNA, TCRdb's TRBD1 call cannot be checked. The CDR3 is 13 residues long. Germline-derived CDR1 and CDR2 are SGHRS and YFSETQ. The full variable domain, completed using reference TRBV5-1 and TRBJ2-5, is KAGVTQTPRYLIKTRGQQVTLSCSPISGHRSVSWYQQTPGQGLQFLFEYFSETQRNKGNFPGRFSGRQFSNSRSEMNVSTLELGDSALYLCATSGGPPETQYFGPGTRLLVL.